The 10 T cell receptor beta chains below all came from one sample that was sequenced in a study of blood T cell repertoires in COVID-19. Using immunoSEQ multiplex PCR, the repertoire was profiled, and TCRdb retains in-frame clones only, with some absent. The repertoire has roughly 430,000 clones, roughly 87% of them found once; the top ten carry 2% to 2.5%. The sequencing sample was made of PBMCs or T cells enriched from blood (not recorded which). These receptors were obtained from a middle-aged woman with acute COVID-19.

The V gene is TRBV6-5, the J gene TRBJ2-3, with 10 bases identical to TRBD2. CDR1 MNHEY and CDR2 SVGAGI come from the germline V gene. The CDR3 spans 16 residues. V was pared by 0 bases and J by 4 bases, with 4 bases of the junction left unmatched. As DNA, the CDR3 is TGTGCCAGCAGTTACTCAGGGACTAGCGTTGCAGATACGCAGTATTTT. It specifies CASSYSGTSVADTQYF.

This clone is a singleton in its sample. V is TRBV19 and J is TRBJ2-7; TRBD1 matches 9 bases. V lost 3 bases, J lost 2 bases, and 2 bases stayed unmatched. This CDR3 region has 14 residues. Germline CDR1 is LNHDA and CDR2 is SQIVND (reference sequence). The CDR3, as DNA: TGTGCCAGTAGTATCTACAGGGGGCCCTACGAGCAGTACTTC. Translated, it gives CASSIYRGPYEQYF.

CDR3 region: CASSYPQGPGDPFF. CDR3 DNA: TGTGCCAGCAGCTACCCCCAGGGCCCAGGGGATCCTTTCTTT. The chain combines TRBV7-9 with TRBJ1-1, with D possibly matching TRBD1 (6 bases). With 4 bases removed from V and 12 bases from J, the gap between germline ends came to 21 bases. The CDR3 length is 14 residues. Per germline, CDR1 SEHNR and CDR2 FQNEAQ (reference sequence).

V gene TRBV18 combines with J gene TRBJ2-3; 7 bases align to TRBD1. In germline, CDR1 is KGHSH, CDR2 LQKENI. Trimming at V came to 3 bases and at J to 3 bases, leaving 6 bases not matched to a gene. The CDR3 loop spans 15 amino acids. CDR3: CASSPWAGGTDTQYF. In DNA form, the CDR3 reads TGTGCCAGCTCACCTTGGGCAGGGGGAACAGATACGCAGTATTTT.

The CDR3: CASSGLRGGGGDTQYF. Written as DNA, the CDR3 is TGTGCCAGTAGTGGGTTGAGGGGCGGCGGGGGGGATACGCAGTATTTT. The V gene is TRBV19, the J gene TRBJ2-3; 8 nucleotides line up with TRBD2. This CDR3 is built from 16 residues. V trimming: 5 bases; J trimming: 6 bases; junction bases outside the gene matches: 13. Germline V gene data show CDR1 as LNHDA and CDR2 as SQIVND (reference sequence).

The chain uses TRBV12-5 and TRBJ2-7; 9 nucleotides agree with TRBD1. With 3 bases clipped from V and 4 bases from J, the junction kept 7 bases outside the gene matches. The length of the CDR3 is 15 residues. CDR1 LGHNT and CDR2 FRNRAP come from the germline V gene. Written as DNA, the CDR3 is TGTGCTAGTGGTTTACTTGACAGGGGGGAGTACGAGCAGTACTTC. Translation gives CASGLLDRGEYEQYF.

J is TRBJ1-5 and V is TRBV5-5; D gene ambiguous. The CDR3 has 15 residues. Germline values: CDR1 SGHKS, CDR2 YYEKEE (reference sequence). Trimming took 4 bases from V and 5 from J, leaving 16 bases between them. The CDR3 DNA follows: TGTGCCAGCAGCATAAACCCCGGAGGGCATCAGCCCCAGCATTTT. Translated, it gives CASSINPGGHQPQHF.

Written as DNA, the CDR3 is TGTGCCAGTAGTCGCCGGACAGGACCCGTTGAAGCTTTCTTT. As protein: CASSRRTGPVEAFF. The chain recombines TRBV19 with TRBJ1-1, with 7 bases lining up with TRBD1. CDR1 and CDR2 from the germline V gene are LNHDA and SQIVND (reference sequence). The CDR3 totals 14 residues. V gave up 5 bases and J gave up 7 bases; unmatched junction bases: 10.

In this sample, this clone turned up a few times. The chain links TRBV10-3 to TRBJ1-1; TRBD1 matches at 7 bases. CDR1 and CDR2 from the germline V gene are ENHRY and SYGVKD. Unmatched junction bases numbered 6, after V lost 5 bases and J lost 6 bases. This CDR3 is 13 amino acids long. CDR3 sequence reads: CAISPGGHSEAFF. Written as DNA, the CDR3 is TGTGCCATCAGTCCAGGGGGGCACTCTGAAGCTTTCTTT.

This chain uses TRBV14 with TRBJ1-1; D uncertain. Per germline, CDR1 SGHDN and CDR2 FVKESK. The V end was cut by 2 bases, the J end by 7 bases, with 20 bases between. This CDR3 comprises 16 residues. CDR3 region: CASSQLLSRHRLEAFF. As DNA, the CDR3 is TGTGCCAGCAGCCAACTATTATCGCGGCACCGCCTTGAAGCTTTCTTT.